The entry below gives a single T cell receptor (beta chain) sequence along with its context. Data came from immunoSEQ multiplex PCR; TCRdb stores just in-frame clones and leaves some out. The sample shows around 91,000 clones, approximately 95% of them seen only once. Among the roughly 110 subjects of the validation cohort, separate from the approximately 660-subject first cohort, were the donors. The CDR3 is made up of 15 amino acids. Germline V gives CDR1 MNHNS, CDR2 SASEGT. Germline trimming cut 7 bases from V and 2 bases from J; bases unmatched to any gene: 6. The data originate from a study of cytomegalovirus exposure and HLA in healthy donors.

The source material was PBMCs. The chain combines TRBV6-1 with TRBJ2-5; 11 nucleotides line up with TRBD2. This receptor was identified in a woman younger than 45 in good health and CMV-seropositive. The CDR3 coding sequence is TGTGCCAGCACCAGGACTAGCGGGCGTCAAGAGACCCAGTACTTC. Its translation is CASTRTSGRQETQYF.